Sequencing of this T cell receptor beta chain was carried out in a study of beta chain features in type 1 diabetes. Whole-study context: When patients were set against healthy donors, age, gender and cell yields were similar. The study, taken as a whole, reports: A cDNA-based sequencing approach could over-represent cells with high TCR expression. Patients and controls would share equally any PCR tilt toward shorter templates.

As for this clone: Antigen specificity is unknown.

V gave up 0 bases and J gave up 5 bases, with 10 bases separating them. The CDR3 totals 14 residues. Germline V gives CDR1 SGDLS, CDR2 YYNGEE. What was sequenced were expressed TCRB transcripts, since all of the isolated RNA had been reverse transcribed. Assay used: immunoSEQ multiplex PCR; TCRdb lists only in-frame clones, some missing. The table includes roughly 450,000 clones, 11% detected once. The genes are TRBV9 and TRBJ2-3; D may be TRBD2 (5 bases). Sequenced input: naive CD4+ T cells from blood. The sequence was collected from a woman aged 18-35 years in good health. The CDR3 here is CASSVAQLGDTQYF. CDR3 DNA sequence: TGTGCCAGCAGCGTAGCTCAACTAGGAGATACGCAGTATTTT.